This passage covers 31 T cell receptor beta chains from one sample sequenced in a study of cytomegalovirus exposure and HLA in healthy donors. The PCR ran on 60 Vbeta and 13 Jbeta primers. Produced via immunoSEQ multiplex PCR; TCRdb's table is partial and in-frame only. The sample shows about 110,000 clones, 76% of them seen only once. Sequenced sample: PBMCs. The receptors derive from a man aged 18 to 29 in good health and CMV-seronegative.

The chain is built from TRBV5-4 and TRBJ2-7, with a possible D match to TRBD2 (5 bases). Germline V gives CDR1 SGHNT, CDR2 YYREEE (reference sequence). Trimming removed 1 base from V and 7 bases from J, with 12 bases in between. The CDR3 runs to 13 residues. CDR3 bases: TGTGCCAGCAGCTTGATCAGGACTGGAGAGCAGTACTTC. Protein sequence: CASSLIRTGEQYF.

The chain links TRBV11-3 to TRBJ2-3, with 12 bases identical to TRBD1. After removal of 5 bases from V and 3 bases from J, the junction contained 6 bases not matched to a gene. CDR3 size: 16 residues. Germline V lookup: CDR1 SGHNT, CDR2 YENEEA. The CDR3 bases are TGTGCCAGCAGCCCCGGGGGACAGGGGGCAACAGATACGCAGTATTTT. Translation gives CASSPGGQGATDTQYF.

The J gene is TRBJ2-7, the V gene TRBV28, with a tentative D call TRBD2 (5 bases). The V end lost 2 bases, the J end lost 5 bases, and 10 bases lay between the germline ends. The CDR3 consists of 13 residues. Germline CDR1 and CDR2: MDHEN and SYDVKM. The CDR3 sequence: CASSLPGMNEQYF. The CDR3 DNA reads as TGTGCCAGCAGTTTACCCGGGATGAACGAGCAGTACTTC.

V gene TRBV19 combines with J gene TRBJ2-5, with TRBD1 matching 8 bases. Germline V lookup: CDR1 LNHDA, CDR2 SQIVND (reference sequence). The V segment lost 5 bases and the J segment 5 bases; nucleotides outside the gene matches: 7. The length of the CDR3 is 14 residues. CDR3 bases: TGTGCCAGTAGTCCCGCAGGGGGCGGGGAGACCCAGTACTTC. Encoded protein: CASSPAGGGETQYF.

Regarding this clone: One junction end does not reproduce the germline sequence, and a read error may be involved. V usage is TRBV7-9 and J usage is TRBJ1-1; D is possibly TRBD1 (6 bases). The CDR3 has 14 residues. Germline CDR1 SEHNR, CDR2 FQNEAQ (reference sequence). CDR3 sequence: CSSSPQGGITEAFF. The CDR3 DNA reads TGTTCCAGCAGCCCACAGGGTGGGATCACTGAAGCTTTCTTT.

The chain recombines TRBV27 with TRBJ1-2; D is unclear. The CDR3 length is 13 residues. In germline, CDR1 is MNHEY, CDR2 SMNVEV (reference sequence). V lost 0 bases and J 11 bases, leaving 13 bases between the germline ends. The CDR3: CASSLSGVFGYTF. As DNA, the CDR3 is TGTGCCAGCAGTTTATCCGGGGTGTTTGGGTACACCTTC.

The chain couples TRBV7-2 to TRBJ2-1; 11 bases fit TRBD2. After removal of 5 bases from V and 6 bases from J, the junction contained 6 bases not matched to a gene. Germline values: CDR1 SGHTA, CDR2 FQGNSA. This CDR3 comprises 15 residues. CDR3 region: CASSRDSGGANEQFF. CDR3 DNA: TGTGCCAGCAGCCGGGATAGCGGGGGGGCCAATGAGCAGTTCTTC.

The V call is TRBV7-9, the J call TRBJ2-7; weak D call: TRBD1 (5 bases). This CDR3 is 13 amino acids long. Germline V gives CDR1 SEHNR, CDR2 FQNEAQ (reference sequence). V lost 5 bases and J lost 2, with 10 bases in between. The CDR3 is CASSPGKPYEQYF. As DNA, the CDR3 is TGTGCCAGCAGCCCAGGGAAACCCTACGAGCAGTACTTC.

This sequence joins TRBV12-5 and TRBJ2-3; 7 bases agree with TRBD2. This CDR3 contains 15 residues. CDR1 is LGHNT, CDR2 FRNRAP, per germline. J was trimmed by 2 bases and V by 5 bases; bases with no gene match: 7. CDR3 sequence reads: CASGPGTTSTDTQYF. In nucleotides, the CDR3 is TGTGCTAGTGGTCCCGGGACTACCTCCACAGATACGCAGTATTTT.

A word on this clone: In the same sample, other DNA sequences code for this CDR3. The CDR3 reads CASLGAGRYNEQFF. CDR3 bases: TGTGCCAGCCTTGGGGCAGGCCGATACAATGAGCAGTTCTTC. The chain employs TRBV7-9 and TRBJ2-1; possible D gene TRBD1, 5 bases. This CDR3 is built from 14 residues. Deletions cut 8 bases from V and 4 bases from J, with 15 bases between. Germline V lookup: CDR1 SEHNR, CDR2 FQNEAQ (reference sequence). Together with reference TRBV7-9 and TRBJ2-1, the CDR3 gives the full variable domain: DTGVSQNPRHKITKRGQNVTFRCDPISEHNRLYWYRQTLGQGPEFLTYFQNEAQLEKSRLLSDRFSAERPKGSFSTLEIQRTEQGDSAMYLCASLGAGRYNEQFFGPGTRLTVL.

V gene TRBV7-9 combines with J gene TRBJ2-7; 8 nucleotides align to TRBD1. Germline CDR1 and CDR2: SEHNR and FQNEAQ (reference sequence). CDR3 length: 12 residues. Trimming took 4 bases from V and 9 from J; bases not matched to a gene: 5. CDR3 region: CASSSTQGAQYF. DNA for the CDR3: TGTGCCAGCAGCTCCACTCAGGGGGCGCAGTACTTC.

In this sample, this clone turned up a few times. V and J are TRBV28 and TRBJ1-5, with a tentative D call TRBD1 (5 bases). Trimming stripped 5 bases from V and 5 bases from J, with 10 bases between. There are 13 residues in the CDR3. Germline lookup yields CDR1 MDHEN and CDR2 SYDVKM. CDR3 nucleotides: TGTGCCAGCAGTCCCGCGGGGGATCAGCCCCAGCATTTT. It encodes CASSPAGDQPQHF.

The chain links TRBV15 to TRBJ2-7, with TRBD1 matching 9 bases. The CDR3 spans 15 residues. V was pared by 8 bases and J by 4 bases, with 12 bases of the junction left unmatched. Germline loops: CDR1 LNHNV, CDR2 YYDKDF (reference sequence). CDR3 protein: CATRKTGTGLYEQYF. The CDR3 coding sequence is TGTGCCACCCGGAAGACCGGGACAGGGCTTTACGAGCAGTACTTC.

V usage is TRBV19 and J usage is TRBJ2-7; a possible D gene is TRBD1 (7 bases). The ends were cut back, 1 base at V and 2 bases at J, with 18 bases in the middle. This CDR3 spans 17 amino acids. In germline, CDR1 is LNHDA, CDR2 SQIVND (reference sequence). This chain's CDR3 is CASSIGAGGFLAYEQYF. CDR3 bases: TGTGCCAGTAGTATAGGAGCAGGGGGGTTTTTAGCCTACGAGCAGTACTTC.

This clone has more than one count but fewer than ten. V is TRBV7-8 and J is TRBJ1-5; D perhaps matches TRBD1 (5 bases). V lost 1 base and J lost 5, with 12 bases in between. The germline CDR1 and CDR2 sequences are SGHVS and FQNEAQ. The CDR3 spans 15 residues. CDR3 sequence: CASSLVSRDYQPQHF. The CDR3 DNA sequence: TGTGCCAGCAGCTTAGTAAGCAGGGACTATCAGCCCCAGCATTTT.

This clone was seen more than once but under ten times. The chain is built from TRBV6-5 and TRBJ1-5, with a weak D call TRBD1 (6 bases). The CDR3 spans 16 residues. The V end lost 0 bases, the J end lost 2 bases, and 11 bases lay between the germline ends. Germline V gives CDR1 MNHEY, CDR2 SVGAGI. In nucleotides, the CDR3 is TGTGCCAGCAGTTACTCTTGGGACAAGGGCAATCAGCCCCAGCATTTT. Translation gives CASSYSWDKGNQPQHF.

The chain joins TRBV5-1 to TRBJ1-6; D is undetermined. The CDR3 has 18 amino acids. The V gene lost 0 bases and the J gene lost 5 bases, with 18 bases spanning the gap. Germline CDR1 SGHRS, CDR2 YFSETQ. The CDR3 reads CASSLAPGGSLDNSPLHF. The CDR3 DNA follows: TGCGCCAGCAGCTTGGCCCCCGGTGGTTCCTTGGATAATTCACCCCTCCACTTT. Supplemented by reference TRBV5-1 and TRBJ1-6, the full variable domain reads KAGVTQTPRYLIKTRGQQVTLSCSPISGHRSVSWYQQTPGQGLQFLFEYFSETQRNKGNFPGRFSGRQFSNSRSEMNVSTLELGDSALYLCASSLAPGGSLDNSPLHFGNGTRLTVT.

The rearrangement links TRBV5-4 to TRBJ2-1, with a weak D call TRBD2 (7 bases). The CDR3 totals 14 residues. V gave up 3 bases and J gave up 9 bases, with 16 bases separating them. Germline V gives CDR1 SGHNT, CDR2 YYREEE (reference sequence). CDR3 sequence: CASSSLPGGGEQFF. The CDR3 DNA reads as TGTGCCAGCAGCTCTCTACCGGGGGGCGGTGAGCAGTTCTTC.

V usage is TRBV5-1 and J usage is TRBJ2-7, with no clear D. The germline CDR1 and CDR2 sequences are SGHRS and YFSETQ. V lost 0 bases to trimming and J lost 2 bases, with 9 bases between them. CDR3 length: 14 amino acids. The CDR3 nucleotides are TGCGCCAGCAGCTTGGGCAGCCTAGCCTACGAGCAGTACTTC. Amino acid sequence: CASSLGSLAYEQYF.

Points on this clone: At the DNA level, this CDR3 is encoded by other sequences in the same sample as well. V is TRBV4-1 and J is TRBJ1-1, with D hard to call. The V and J ends lost 4 bases and 1 base respectively, with 10 bases between them. There are 14 residues in the CDR3. Germline CDR1 reads MGHRA; CDR2 reads YSYEKL. This CDR3 reads CASSPTEGNTEAFF. The CDR3 DNA is TGCGCCAGCAGCCCGACGGAGGGGAACACTGAAGCTTTCTTT.

The CDR3, as DNA: TGTGCCAGCAGCCGACAGAAAAACATTCAGTACTTC. Translation gives CASSRQKNIQYF. The V gene is TRBV14, the J gene TRBJ2-4, with a weak D call TRBD1 (5 bases). Deletions cut 4 bases from V and 4 bases from J, with 5 bases between. There are 12 residues in the CDR3. Looked up from germline, CDR1 is SGHDN and CDR2 is FVKESK.

This rearrangement joins TRBV7-9 to TRBJ2-1; TRBD2 might be the D (7 bases). Germline V gives CDR1 SEHNR, CDR2 FQNEAQ (reference sequence). The V end lost 0 bases, the J end lost 5 bases, and 14 bases lay between the germline ends. The CDR3 sequence is 16 residues long. The chain's CDR3 is CASSLAAGALNNEQFF. CDR3 coding DNA: TGTGCCAGCAGCTTAGCGGCGGGGGCCCTTAACAATGAGCAGTTCTTC. Full variable domain (remainder filled in from reference TRBV7-9 and TRBJ2-1): DTGVSQNPRHKITKRGQNVTFRCDPISEHNRLYWYRQTLGQGPEFLTYFQNEAQLEKSRLLSDRFSAERPKGSFSTLEIQRTEQGDSAMYLCASSLAAGALNNEQFFGPGTRLTVL.

The genes are TRBV4-3 and TRBJ1-4; maybe TRBD1 (5 bases). With 0 bases removed from V and 5 bases from J, the gap between germline ends came to 13 bases. The germline CDR1 and CDR2 sequences are LGHNA and YSLEER. The CDR3 spans 16 residues. The CDR3 DNA reads as TGCGCCAGCAGCCAAGACGTGGGACGGGGGAATGAAAAACTGTTTTTT. Translating gives CASSQDVGRGNEKLFF.

The J gene is TRBJ1-6, the V gene TRBV27; 9 bases align to TRBD1. This CDR3 comprises 18 residues. The germline gives CDR1 MNHEY, CDR2 SMNVEV (reference sequence). Unmatched junction bases numbered 15, after V lost 6 bases and J lost 6 bases. CDR3 amino acids: CASSFSAGTGPANSPLHF. The CDR3 DNA is TGTGCCAGCAGCTTCTCTGCCGGGACAGGGCCAGCTAATTCACCCCTCCACTTT.

Remarks on this clone: The same CDR3 also results from other DNA sequences found in this sample. The rearrangement uses TRBV5-1 and TRBJ1-5, with D unclear. The germline V gene encodes CDR1 SGHRS and CDR2 YFSETQ. There are 15 residues in the CDR3. The ends were cut back, 0 bases at V and 0 bases at J, with 7 bases in the middle. CDR3 loop: CASSLGQTSNQPQHF. CDR3 nucleotides: TGCGCCAGCAGCTTGGGGCAAACTAGCAATCAGCCCCAGCATTTT. Variable domain in full (rest from reference TRBV5-1 and TRBJ1-5): KAGVTQTPRYLIKTRGQQVTLSCSPISGHRSVSWYQQTPGQGLQFLFEYFSETQRNKGNFPGRFSGRQFSNSRSEMNVSTLELGDSALYLCASSLGQTSNQPQHFGDGTRLSIL.

This clone was picked up one time. Germline is not matched at one junction end, which may reflect a read error. The chain links TRBV7-7 to TRBJ2-5; D is perhaps TRBD1 (6 bases). This CDR3 region has 14 residues. Germline values: CDR1 SSHAT, CDR2 FNYEAQ (reference sequence). CDR3 coding DNA: TGTGCTAGCAGCCCCCAGGGGCCGAAAGAGACCCAGTACTTC. Translated: CASSPQGPKETQYF. Based on the CDR3 plus reference TRBV7-7 and TRBJ2-5, the full variable domain is GAGVSQSPRYKVTKRGQDVTLRCDPISSHATLYWYQQALGQGPEFLTYFNYEAQPDKSGLPSDRFSAERPEGSISTLTIQRTEQRDSAMYRCASSPQGPKETQYFGPGTRLLVL.

This clone was picked up one time. This chain joins TRBV9 and TRBJ1-2; D is unclear. Trimming shortened V by 0 bases and J by 1 base, and 4 bases separated the two germline ends. The germline V gene encodes CDR1 SGDLS and CDR2 YYNGEE. CDR3 size: 13 residues. CDR3 amino acids: CASSVGSNYGYTF. The CDR3 coding sequence is TGTGCCAGCAGCGTAGGCAGTAACTATGGCTACACCTTC.

The chain joins TRBV19 to TRBJ2-4, with 8 bases identical to TRBD2. The CDR3 is made up of 15 amino acids. Germline CDR1 and CDR2: LNHDA and SQIVND (reference sequence). Trimming removed 4 bases from V and 8 bases from J; junction bases left unmatched: 10. The CDR3 is CASSTRAPGGDIQYF. In nucleotides, the CDR3 is TGTGCCAGTAGTACCCGCGCCCCGGGGGGGGACATTCAGTACTTC.

V and J are TRBV7-8 and TRBJ1-1, with D perhaps TRBD1 (5 bases). Germline CDR1 SGHVS, CDR2 FQNEAQ. The V gene lost 1 base and the J gene lost 7 bases, with 13 bases spanning the gap. The length of the CDR3 is 14 residues. This CDR3 reads CASSLDRFRLEAFF. CDR3 in DNA: TGTGCCAGCAGCTTAGACAGGTTTCGGCTTGAAGCTTTCTTT.

This sequence joins TRBV11-3 and TRBJ2-3, with 9 bases fitting TRBD2. J was trimmed by 1 base and V by 5 bases; bases with no gene match: 7. This CDR3 region has 16 residues. CDR1 SGHNT and CDR2 YENEEA come from the germline V gene. CDR3 nucleotides: TGTGCCAGCAGCCTACTTAGCGGGGGCCGCACAGATACGCAGTATTTT. This gives the protein CASSLLSGGRTDTQYF.

This clone has just a few counts. The V and J genes are TRBV5-4 and TRBJ2-4, with 10 bases identical to TRBD1. The CDR3 is 17 residues long. V gave up 2 bases and J gave up 9 bases; unmatched junction bases: 14. CDR1 is SGHNT and CDR2 is YYREEE in the germline V gene (reference sequence). The CDR3 bases are TGTGCCAGCAGCTTTCAACTGCGGACAGGGGGGAACATCATTCAGTACTTC. Its translation is CASSFQLRTGGNIIQYF.